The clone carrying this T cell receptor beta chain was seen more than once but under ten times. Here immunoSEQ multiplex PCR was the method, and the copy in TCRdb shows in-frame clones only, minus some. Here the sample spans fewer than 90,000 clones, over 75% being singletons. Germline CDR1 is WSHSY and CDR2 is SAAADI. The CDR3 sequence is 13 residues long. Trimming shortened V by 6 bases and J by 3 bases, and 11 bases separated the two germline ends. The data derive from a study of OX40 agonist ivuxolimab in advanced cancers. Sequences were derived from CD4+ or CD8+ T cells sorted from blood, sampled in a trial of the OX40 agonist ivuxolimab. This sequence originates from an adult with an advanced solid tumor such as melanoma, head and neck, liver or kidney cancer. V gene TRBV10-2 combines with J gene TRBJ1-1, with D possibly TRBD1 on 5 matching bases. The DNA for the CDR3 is TGCGCCAGCAGGTACAGGAGTGACACTGAAGCTTTCTTT. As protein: CASRYRSDTEAFF.